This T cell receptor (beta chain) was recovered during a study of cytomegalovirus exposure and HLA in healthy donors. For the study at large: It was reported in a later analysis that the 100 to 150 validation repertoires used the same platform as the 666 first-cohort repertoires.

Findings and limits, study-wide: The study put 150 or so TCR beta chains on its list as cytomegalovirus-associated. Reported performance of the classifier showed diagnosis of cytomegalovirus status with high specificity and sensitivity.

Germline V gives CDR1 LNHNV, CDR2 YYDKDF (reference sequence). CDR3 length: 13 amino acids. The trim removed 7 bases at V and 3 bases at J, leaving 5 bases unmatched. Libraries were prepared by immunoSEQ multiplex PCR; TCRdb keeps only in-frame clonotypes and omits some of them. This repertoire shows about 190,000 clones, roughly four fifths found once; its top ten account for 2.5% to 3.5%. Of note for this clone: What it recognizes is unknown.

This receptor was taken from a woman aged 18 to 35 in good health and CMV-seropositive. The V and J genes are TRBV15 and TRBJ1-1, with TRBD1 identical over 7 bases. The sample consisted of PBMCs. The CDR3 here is CATTGTVDTEAFF. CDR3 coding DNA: TGTGCCACCACCGGGACAGTGGACACTGAAGCTTTCTTT. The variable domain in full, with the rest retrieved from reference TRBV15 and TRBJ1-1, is DAMVIQNPRYQVTQFGKPVTLSCSQTLNHNVMYWYQQKSSQAPKLLFHYYDKDFNNEADTPDNFQSRRPNTSFCFLDIRSPGLGDTAMYLCATTGTVDTEAFFGQGTRLTVV.